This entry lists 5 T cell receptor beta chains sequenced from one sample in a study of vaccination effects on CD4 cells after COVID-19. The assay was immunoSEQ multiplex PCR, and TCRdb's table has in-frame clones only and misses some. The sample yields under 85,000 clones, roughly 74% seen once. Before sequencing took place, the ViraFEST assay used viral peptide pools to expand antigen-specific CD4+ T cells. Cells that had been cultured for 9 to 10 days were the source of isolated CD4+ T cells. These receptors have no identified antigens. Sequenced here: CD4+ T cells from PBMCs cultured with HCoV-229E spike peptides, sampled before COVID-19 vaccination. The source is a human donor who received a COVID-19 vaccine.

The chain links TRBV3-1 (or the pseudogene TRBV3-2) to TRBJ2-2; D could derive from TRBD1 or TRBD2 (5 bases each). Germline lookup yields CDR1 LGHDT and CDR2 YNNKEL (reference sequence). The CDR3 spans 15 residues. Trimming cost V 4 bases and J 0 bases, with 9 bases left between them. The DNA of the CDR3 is TGTGCCAGCAGCCTGGGGGTATCGAACACCGGGGAGCTGTTTTTT. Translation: CASSLGVSNTGELFF.

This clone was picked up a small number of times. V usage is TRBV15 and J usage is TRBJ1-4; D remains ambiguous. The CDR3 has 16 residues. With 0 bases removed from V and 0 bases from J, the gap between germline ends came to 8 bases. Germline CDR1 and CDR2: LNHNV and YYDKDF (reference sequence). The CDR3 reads CATSRDIFATNEKLFF. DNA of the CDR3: TGTGCCACCAGCAGAGACATTTTCGCAACTAATGAAAAACTGTTTTTT.

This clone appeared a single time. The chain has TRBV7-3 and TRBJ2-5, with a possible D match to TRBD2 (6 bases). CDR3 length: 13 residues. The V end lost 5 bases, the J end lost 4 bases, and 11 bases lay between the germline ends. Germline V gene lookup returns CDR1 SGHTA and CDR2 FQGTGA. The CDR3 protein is CASSGGLGETQYF. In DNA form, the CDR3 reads TGTGCCAGCAGCGGGGGACTCGGAGAGACCCAGTACTTC.

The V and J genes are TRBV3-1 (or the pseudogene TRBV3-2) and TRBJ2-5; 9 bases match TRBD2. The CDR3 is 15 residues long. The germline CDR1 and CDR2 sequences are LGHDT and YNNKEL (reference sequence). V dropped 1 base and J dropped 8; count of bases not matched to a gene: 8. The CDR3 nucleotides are TGTGCCAGCAGCCAAGTGGGTAGCGGGGGAAAAACCCAGTACTTC. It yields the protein CASSQVGSGGKTQYF.

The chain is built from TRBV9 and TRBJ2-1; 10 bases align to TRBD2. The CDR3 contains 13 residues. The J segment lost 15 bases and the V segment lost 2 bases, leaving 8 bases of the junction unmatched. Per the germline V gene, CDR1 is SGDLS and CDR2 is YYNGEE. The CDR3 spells CASSVDGTSVPFF. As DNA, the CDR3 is TGTGCCAGCAGCGTCGATGGGACTAGCGTGCCGTTCTTC.